This TCR beta chain was identified during a study of T cells after somatic rescue of genetic block. This clone was counted a single time. Germline V CDR1 and CDR2: SGHTS, YDEGEE. V lost 3 bases and J lost 4; bases outside the gene matches: 15. CDR3 length: 18 residues. Profiling relied on immunoSEQ multiplex PCR, and the TCRdb table lists in-frame clones only, not all of them. The sample lists about 13,000 clones; 65% to 75% were seen once. The chain recombines TRBV5-8 with TRBJ2-3; 9 bases are shared with TRBD2. The clonotype comes from a boy between 5 and 17 years old. Material for sequencing was peripheral blood mononuclear cells (PBMCs). Here the CDR3 reads CASSSGDGGGAGADTQYF. The DNA of the CDR3 is TGTGCCAGCAGCTCAGGGGACGGCGGGGGGGCTGGCGCAGATACGCAGTATTTT.